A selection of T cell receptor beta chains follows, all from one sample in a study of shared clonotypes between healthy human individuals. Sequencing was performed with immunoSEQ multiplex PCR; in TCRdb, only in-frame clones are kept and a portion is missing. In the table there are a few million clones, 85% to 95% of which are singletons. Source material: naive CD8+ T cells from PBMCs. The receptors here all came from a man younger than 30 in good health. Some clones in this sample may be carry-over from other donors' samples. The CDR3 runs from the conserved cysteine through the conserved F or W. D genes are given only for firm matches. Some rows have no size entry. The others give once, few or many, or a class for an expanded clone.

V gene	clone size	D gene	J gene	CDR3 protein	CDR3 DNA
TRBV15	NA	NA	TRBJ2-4	CATSREDFDRGKNIQYF	TGTGCCACCAGCAGAGAGGACTTCGACCGTGGTAAAAACATTCAGTACTTC
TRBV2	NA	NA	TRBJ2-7	CASTEIAGQGGSSYEQYF	TGTGCCAGCACCGAGATAGCCGGACAGGGAGGGAGCTCCTACGAGCAGTACTTC
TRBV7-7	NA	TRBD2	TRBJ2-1	CASSLGLAALDEQFF	TGTGCCAGCAGCCTAGGACTAGCGGCCCTCGATGAGCAGTTCTTC
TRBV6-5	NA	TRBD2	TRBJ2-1	CASSPTSPYEQFF	TGTGCCAGCAGTCCGACTAGCCCCTATGAGCAGTTCTTC
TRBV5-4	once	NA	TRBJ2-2	CASSFDGELFF	TGTGCCAGCAGCTTTGACGGGGAGCTGTTTTTT
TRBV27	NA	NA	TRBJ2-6	CASSPVPSGANVLTF	TGTGCCAGCAGTCCTGTTCCCTCTGGGGCCAACGTCCTGACTTTC
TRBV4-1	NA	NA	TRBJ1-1	CASSPNVENTEAFF	TGCGCCAGCAGCCCTAACGTCGAAAACACTGAAGCTTTCTTT
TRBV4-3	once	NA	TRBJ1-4	CASSQDARSLFF	TGCGCCAGCAGCCAAGACGCTCGATCGCTGTTTTTT
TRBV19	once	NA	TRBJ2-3	CASSIRFGTDTQYF	TGTGCCAGTAGTATACGGTTCGGAACAGATACGCAGTATTTT
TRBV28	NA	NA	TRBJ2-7	CASSPLASVYEQYF	TGTGCCAGCAGCCCGCTCGCTAGCGTTTACGAGCAGTACTTC
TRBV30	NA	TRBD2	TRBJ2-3	CAWSGLAGASTDTQYF	TGTGCCTGGTCGGGACTAGCGGGCGCTAGCACAGATACGCAGTATTTT
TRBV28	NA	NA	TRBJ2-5	CASSLLFETQYF	TGTGCCAGCAGCCTCCTTTTTGAGACCCAGTACTTC
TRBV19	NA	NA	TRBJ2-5	CASSADWVAETQYF	TGTGCCAGTAGTGCGGACTGGGTTGCGGAGACCCAGTACTTC
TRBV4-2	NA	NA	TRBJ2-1	CASSQGPGTLNEQFF	TGTGCCAGCAGCCAAGGACCAGGGACCCTCAATGAGCAGTTCTTC
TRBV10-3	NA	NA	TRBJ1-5	CAISEGGYQPQHF	TGTGCCATCAGTGAGGGCGGATATCAGCCCCAGCATTTT
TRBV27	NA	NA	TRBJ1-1	CASSLTGMEAFF	TGTGCCAGCAGCCTTACAGGGATGGAAGCTTTCTTT
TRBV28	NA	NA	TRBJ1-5	CASTRYSNQPQHF	TGTGCCAGCACCAGGTATAGCAATCAGCCCCAGCATTTT
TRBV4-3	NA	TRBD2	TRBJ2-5	CASSQGRGMAQYF	TGCGCCAGCAGCCAGGGGCGGGGGATGGCCCAGTACTTC
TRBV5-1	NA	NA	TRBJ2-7	CASSLGRGPSSYEQYF	TGCGCCAGCAGCTTAGGTCGGGGGCCGAGCTCCTACGAGCAGTACTTC
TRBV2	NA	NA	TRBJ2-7	CASSEGGLPRFYEQYF	TGTGCCAGCAGTGAAGGGGGGCTTCCCAGATTCTACGAGCAGTACTTC
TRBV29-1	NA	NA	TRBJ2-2	CSVEGRDGIHTGELFF	TGCAGCGTTGAAGGAAGGGACGGGATTCACACCGGGGAGCTGTTTTTT
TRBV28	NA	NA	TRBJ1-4	CASSLFGGGKEKLFF	TGTGCCAGCAGTTTATTTGGGGGCGGGAAGGAAAAACTGTTTTTT
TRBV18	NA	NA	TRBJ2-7	CASSPPVGFSYEQYF	TGTGCCAGCTCACCACCGGTAGGTTTCTCCTACGAGCAGTACTTC
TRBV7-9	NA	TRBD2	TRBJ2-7	CASSPTSSSYEQYF	TGTGCCAGCAGCCCGACTAGCAGCTCCTACGAGCAGTACTTC
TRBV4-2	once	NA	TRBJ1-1	CASSQVGGLSTEAFF	TGTGCCAGCAGCCAAGTCGGGGGCCTGAGCACTGAAGCTTTCTTT
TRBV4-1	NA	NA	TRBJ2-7	CASSQGQSSYEQYF	TGCGCCAGCAGCCAAGGACAGAGCTCCTACGAGCAGTACTTC
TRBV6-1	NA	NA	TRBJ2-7	CASSEWRAYEQYF	TGTGCCAGCAGTGAATGGCGGGCCTACGAGCAGTACTTC
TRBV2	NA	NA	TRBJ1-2	CASSEVWSANYGYTF	TGTGCCAGCAGTGAGGTCTGGTCAGCTAACTATGGCTACACCTTC
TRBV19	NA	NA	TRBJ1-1	CASSDPGREAFF	TGTGCCAGTAGTGACCCAGGGCGTGAAGCTTTCTTT
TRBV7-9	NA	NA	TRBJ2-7	CASSSSSWEQYF	TGTGCCAGCAGCTCCTCCTCTTGGGAGCAGTACTTC
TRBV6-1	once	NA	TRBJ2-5	CASSDLAHEGKTQYF	TGTGCCAGCAGTGACCTCGCACACGAGGGGAAGACCCAGTACTTC
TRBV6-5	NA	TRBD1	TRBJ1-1	CASSPRGQTNTEAFF	TGTGCCAGCAGCCCCCGGGGACAGACGAACACTGAAGCTTTCTTT
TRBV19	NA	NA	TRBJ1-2	CASRKGPTKYGYTF	TGTGCCAGTAGGAAAGGTCCGACTAAGTATGGCTACACCTTC
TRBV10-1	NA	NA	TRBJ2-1	CASKDSPVYNEQFF	TGCGCCAGCAAAGACAGTCCCGTCTACAATGAGCAGTTCTTC
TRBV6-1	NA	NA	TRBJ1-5	CASSERGARISNQPQHF	TGTGCCAGCAGTGAAAGGGGAGCTCGGATTAGCAATCAGCCCCAGCATTTT
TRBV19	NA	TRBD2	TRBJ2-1	CASSISGGLAWDEQFF	TGTGCCAGTAGTATCAGTGGGGGACTAGCTTGGGATGAGCAGTTCTTC
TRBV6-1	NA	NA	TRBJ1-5	CASSEVRDSNQPQHF	TGTGCCAGCAGTGAAGTGAGGGATAGCAATCAGCCCCAGCATTTT